These 22 T cell receptor beta chains came from one sample sequenced in a study of TIL therapy for anti-PD-1-resistant metastatic lung cancer. Time point defined: pre-treatment sample, taken before nivolumab and TIL therapy. This was the immunoSEQ v3 assay. Sequencing used immunoSEQ multiplex PCR; TCRdb keeps in-frame clones, though not all of them. The data hold tens of thousands of clones, with roughly 84% observed a single time. The specimen was blood, collected at baseline. Receptors originate from a person between 30 and 79 years old with non-small cell lung cancer.

This clone was picked up a small number of times. V gene TRBV18 combines with J gene TRBJ2-2; D remains unclear. CDR1 is KGHSH, CDR2 LQKENI, per germline. Trimming took off 6 bases at V and 2 bases at J, with 13 bases between the two ends. The length of the CDR3 is 15 residues. The CDR3 DNA reads TGTGCCAGCTCCCCGTGGCCGCCAAACACCGGGGAGCTGTTTTTT. This translates into CASSPWPPNTGELFF.

The V gene is TRBV7-6, the J gene TRBJ2-1; 7 bases fit TRBD2. The CDR3 consists of 16 residues. V was clipped by 5 bases and J by 6 bases; unmatched bases: 13. Germline V gene data show CDR1 as SGHVS and CDR2 as FNYEAQ. CDR3 nucleotides: TGTGCCAGCAGCCCGATAGGGGACTACCCCGGCAATGAGCAGTTCTTC. It yields the protein CASSPIGDYPGNEQFF.

The rearrangement uses TRBV6-5 and TRBJ2-3, with D tentatively TRBD2 (5 bases). Trimming removed 9 bases at V and 6 bases at J, with 16 bases between. The germline gives CDR1 MNHEY, CDR2 SVGAGI. The CDR3 length is 13 residues. CDR3 sequence reads: CASGLTTVDTQYF. The CDR3, as DNA: TGTGCCAGTGGACTGACGACGGTGGATACGCAGTATTTT.

The J gene is TRBJ2-1, the V gene TRBV28; D possibly uses TRBD1 or TRBD2 (5 bases each). Trimming cost V 7 bases and J 8 bases, with 18 bases left between them. CDR3 size: 14 residues. Germline CDR1 and CDR2: MDHEN and SYDVKM. The CDR3: CASTSGTAVDEQFF. CDR3 bases: TGTGCCAGCACGTCGGGGACGGCCGTCGATGAGCAGTTCTTC.

The chain combines TRBV6-5 with TRBJ1-1; possible D gene TRBD1, 5 bases. This CDR3 comprises 13 residues. The V and J ends lost 7 bases and 4 bases respectively, with 13 bases between them. Germline lookup yields CDR1 MNHEY and CDR2 SVGAGI. This CDR3 is CASTGFVGTEAFF. The CDR3 DNA is TGTGCCAGCACAGGGTTCGTGGGCACTGAAGCTTTCTTT.

This rearrangement joins TRBV9 to TRBJ2-1; 8 bases are shared with TRBD1. This CDR3 is built from 14 residues. The V gene's germline CDR1 is SGDLS and CDR2 YYNGEE. J lost 4 bases, V lost 6 bases, and 6 bases had no gene match. The CDR3 DNA reads TGTGCCAGCACCCCGACAGGGGAGTACAATGAGCAGTTCTTC. Amino acids: CASTPTGEYNEQFF.

The J gene is TRBJ1-4, the V gene TRBV27, with a possible D match to TRBD1 (6 bases). The CDR3 runs to 15 residues. V shed 2 bases and J shed 2 bases, with 9 bases lying between them. Per the germline V gene, CDR1 is MNHEY and CDR2 is SMNVEV (reference sequence). CDR3 in amino acids: CASSLGGRTNEKLFF. CDR3 DNA: TGTGCCAGCAGTTTAGGGGGCCGGACTAATGAAAAACTGTTTTTT.

Written as DNA, the CDR3 is TGTGCCACCAGTGATAACAGAATCCCTAATGAAAAACTGTTTTTT. As protein: CATSDNRIPNEKLFF. The V and J genes are TRBV24-1 and TRBJ1-4; no clear D. The V gene's germline CDR1 is KGHDR and CDR2 SFDVKD. This CDR3 is 15 amino acids long. V gave up 3 bases and J gave up 3 bases, with 10 bases separating them.

The chain employs TRBV9 and TRBJ2-7; 7 bases fit TRBD1. V trimming: 2 bases; J trimming: 1 base; junction bases outside the gene matches: 3. The CDR3 has 14 amino acids. Germline V gene lookup returns CDR1 SGDLS and CDR2 YYNGEE. CDR3 bases: TGTGCCAGCAGCGTCGGACAGGCTTCCTACGAGCAGTACTTC. Translated, it gives CASSVGQASYEQYF.

The chain links TRBV21-1 to TRBJ2-7; the listed D gene, TRBD1, was not tested against the DNA. TRBV21-1 is deemed a pseudogene. This CDR3 is 18 amino acids long. The CDR3 DNA follows: TGTGCCAGCAGCAAAGAAGACACCACAAGCCTACCCCCCTACGAGCAGTACTTC. It is translated as CASSKEDTTSLPPYEQYF.

CDR3 nucleotides: TGTGCCAGCAGCCAAGTCACAGGGGGCGCCCGTAACTACTATGGCTACACCTTC. It codes for CASSQVTGGARNYYGYTF. V usage is TRBV3-1 (or the pseudogene TRBV3-2) and J usage is TRBJ1-2, with 9 bases matching TRBD1. The V gene end was trimmed by 1 base and the J gene end by 3 bases; junction bases not matched to a gene: 12. The V gene's germline CDR1 is LGHDT and CDR2 YNNKEL (reference sequence). The CDR3 spans 18 residues.

The chain combines TRBV18 with TRBJ2-1, with 8 nucleotides matching TRBD2. There are 19 residues in the CDR3. CDR1 is KGHSH, CDR2 LQKENI, per germline. After removal of 3 bases from V and 2 bases from J, the junction contained 15 bases not matched to a gene. CDR3: CASSPGGSSGGAPYNEQFF. CDR3 coding DNA: TGTGCCAGCTCACCTGGGGGGTCGAGCGGGGGTGCACCCTACAATGAGCAGTTCTTC.

This chain connects TRBV2 to TRBJ1-1; 7 nucleotides agree with TRBD1. This CDR3 spans 16 amino acids. Germline loops: CDR1 SNHLY, CDR2 FYNNEI. The J segment lost 5 bases and the V segment lost 6 bases, leaving 15 bases of the junction unmatched. The chain's CDR3 is CASRSDREWGETEAFF. CDR3 sequence (DNA): TGTGCCAGCAGAAGCGACAGGGAGTGGGGAGAAACTGAAGCTTTCTTT.

The chain couples TRBV28 to TRBJ1-2, with D maybe TRBD1 (6 bases). This CDR3 has 16 amino acids. Per germline, CDR1 MDHEN and CDR2 SYDVKM. V shed 2 bases and J shed 5 bases, with 18 bases lying between them. CDR3 nucleotides: TGTGCCAGCAGTTTAAACGGGGACATACTTTGGTATGGCTACACCTTC. Residues: CASSLNGDILWYGYTF.

This chain uses TRBV4-1 with TRBJ2-3; 11 nucleotides agree with TRBD2. This CDR3 region has 16 residues. Germline V gene lookup returns CDR1 MGHRA and CDR2 YSYEKL. V was pared by 3 bases and J by 4 bases, with 6 bases of the junction left unmatched. The CDR3 DNA sequence: TGCGCCAGCAGCCAGATTAGCGGGGGGGAGGCAGATACGCAGTATTTT. As protein: CASSQISGGEADTQYF.

V gene TRBV9 combines with J gene TRBJ2-2; TRBD1 matches at 9 bases. With 4 bases clipped from V and 6 bases from J, the junction kept 4 bases outside the gene matches. CDR3 length: 14 residues. Germline CDR1 is SGDLS and CDR2 is YYNGEE. The CDR3 coding sequence is TGTGCCAGCAGCACACAGGGGGCGTCCGGGGAGCTGTTTTTT. Translation: CASSTQGASGELFF.

This chain uses TRBV15 with TRBJ2-7; D not resolved. This CDR3 has 14 residues. Germline V lookup: CDR1 LNHNV, CDR2 YYDKDF (reference sequence). The V and J ends lost 1 base and 5 bases respectively, with 12 bases between them. The CDR3 DNA sequence: TGTGCCACCAGCAGAGCAAGCATAAGCCACGAGCAGTACTTC. It yields the protein CATSRASISHEQYF.

The chain carries TRBV3-1 (or the pseudogene TRBV3-2) and TRBJ1-1, with D unclear. This CDR3 spans 14 amino acids. Deletions cut 0 bases from V and 6 bases from J, with 11 bases between. CDR1 LGHDT and CDR2 YNNKEL come from the germline V gene (reference sequence). The CDR3 is CASSQEFGWAEAFF. CDR3 in DNA: TGTGCCAGCAGCCAAGAATTTGGATGGGCTGAAGCTTTCTTT.

This chain uses TRBV7-2 with TRBJ1-3, with no clear D. Trimming stripped 1 base from V and 3 bases from J, with 4 bases between. The germline gives CDR1 SGHTA, CDR2 FQGNSA. The length of the CDR3 is 13 residues. The CDR3 bases are TGTGCCAGCAGCTTAGGGATTGGAAACACCATATATTTT. Amino acids: CASSLGIGNTIYF.

The chain joins TRBV6-5 to TRBJ2-3; 8 nucleotides align to TRBD2. Looked up from germline, CDR1 is MNHEY and CDR2 is SVGAGI. Losses at the gene ends were 10 bases for V and 3 bases for J; bases not matched to a gene: 6. The CDR3 extends over 13 amino acids. The CDR3 here is CATIGRGTDTQYF. CDR3 nucleotide sequence: TGTGCCACCATCGGGAGGGGTACAGATACGCAGTATTTT.

This sequence joins TRBV12-5 and TRBJ2-3; 14 nucleotides align to TRBD2. V lost 1 base and J lost 0; bases outside the gene matches: 6. The germline gives CDR1 LGHNT, CDR2 FRNRAP. The CDR3 spans 19 residues. The CDR3: CASGLGRLAGGLSTDTQYF. In DNA, the CDR3 is TGTGCTAGTGGTTTGGGGAGACTAGCGGGGGGGCTGAGCACAGATACGCAGTATTTT.

Comments on this clone: Within the sample, other DNA sequences also encode this same CDR3. The rearrangement uses TRBV19 and TRBJ2-2, with D possibly TRBD1 on 5 matching bases. The CDR3 runs to 14 residues. V was shortened by 5 bases and J by 1 base, with 8 bases between the two germline ends. Germline CDR1 LNHDA, CDR2 SQIVND (reference sequence). This CDR3 is CASSVQGNTGELFF. CDR3 bases: TGTGCCAGTAGTGTTCAGGGGAACACCGGGGAGCTGTTTTTT.